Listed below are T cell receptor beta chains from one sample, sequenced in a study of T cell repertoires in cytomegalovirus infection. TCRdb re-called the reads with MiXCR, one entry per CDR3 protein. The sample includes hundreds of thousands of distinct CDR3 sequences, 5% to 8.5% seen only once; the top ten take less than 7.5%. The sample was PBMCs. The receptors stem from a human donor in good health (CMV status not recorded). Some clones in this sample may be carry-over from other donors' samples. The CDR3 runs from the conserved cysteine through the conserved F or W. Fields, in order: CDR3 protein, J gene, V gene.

CDR3 protein: CASSVRLNTEAFF
J gene: TRBJ1-1
V gene: TRBV7-2

CDR3 protein: CSVRGGKVNTEAFF
J gene: TRBJ1-1
V gene: TRBV29-1

CDR3 protein: CASSLVGNEQYF
J gene: TRBJ2-7
V gene: TRBV7-2

CDR3 protein: CASGDTTTNEKLFF
J gene: TRBJ1-4
V gene: TRBV2

CDR3 protein: CASSYPGQGAETQYF
J gene: TRBJ2-5
V gene: TRBV6-2/TRBV6-3

CDR3 protein: CASPKSSSPEAFF
J gene: TRBJ1-1
V gene: TRBV6-1

CDR3 protein: CSVRLRDTEAFF
J gene: TRBJ1-1
V gene: TRBV29-1

CDR3 protein: CASSPPAQGTEAFF
J gene: TRBJ1-1
V gene: TRBV18

CDR3 protein: CSVTGGITEAFF
J gene: TRBJ1-1
V gene: TRBV29-1

CDR3 protein: CASSRGPPRRTDTQYF
J gene: TRBJ2-3
V gene: TRBV28

CDR3 protein: CASSGSNQETQYF
J gene: TRBJ2-5
V gene: TRBV11-3

CDR3 protein: CASSWTGHVDYGYTF
J gene: TRBJ1-2
V gene: TRBV5-5

CDR3 protein: CASIRTGVETQYF
J gene: TRBJ2-5
V gene: TRBV6-2/TRBV6-3

CDR3 protein: CASSEGGPEAFF
J gene: TRBJ1-1
V gene: TRBV25-1